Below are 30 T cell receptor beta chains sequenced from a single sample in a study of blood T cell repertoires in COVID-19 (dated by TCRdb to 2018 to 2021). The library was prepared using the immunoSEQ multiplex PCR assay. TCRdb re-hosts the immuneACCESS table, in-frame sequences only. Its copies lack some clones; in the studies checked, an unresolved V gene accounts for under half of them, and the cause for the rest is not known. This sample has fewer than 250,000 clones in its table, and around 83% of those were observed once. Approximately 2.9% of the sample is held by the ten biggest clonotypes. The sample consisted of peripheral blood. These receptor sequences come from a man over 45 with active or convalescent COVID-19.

CDR3 region: CATSRDSEGGFQPQHF. The DNA for the CDR3 is TGTGCCACCAGCAGAGATTCGGAAGGGGGCTTTCAGCCCCAGCATTTT. The rearrangement joins TRBV15 to TRBJ1-5, with 7 bases matching TRBD1. Losses at the gene ends were 0 bases for V and 6 bases for J; bases not matched to a gene: 8. CDR1 LNHNV and CDR2 YYDKDF come from the germline V gene (reference sequence). CDR3 length: 16 residues.

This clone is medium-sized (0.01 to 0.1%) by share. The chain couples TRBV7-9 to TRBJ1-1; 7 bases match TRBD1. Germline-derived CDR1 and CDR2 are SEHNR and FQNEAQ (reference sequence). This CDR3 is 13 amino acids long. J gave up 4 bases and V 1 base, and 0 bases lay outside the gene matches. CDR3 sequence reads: CASSLGDSTEAFF. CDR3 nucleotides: TGTGCCAGCAGCTTAGGGGACAGCACTGAAGCTTTCTTT.

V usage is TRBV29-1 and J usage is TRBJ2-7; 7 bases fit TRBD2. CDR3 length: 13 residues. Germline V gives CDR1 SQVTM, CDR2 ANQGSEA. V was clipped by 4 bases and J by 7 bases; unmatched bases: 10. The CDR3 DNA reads TGCAGCGTTGTATCTGGGAAGGGAGGGGAGCAGTACTTC. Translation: CSVVSGKGGEQYF.

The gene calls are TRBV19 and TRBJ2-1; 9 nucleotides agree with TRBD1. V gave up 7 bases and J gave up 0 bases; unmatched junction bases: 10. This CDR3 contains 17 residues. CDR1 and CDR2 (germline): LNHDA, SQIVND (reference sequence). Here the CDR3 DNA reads TGTGCCAGTACCGTCCCTCCGGGACAGGGCTCCTACAATGAGCAGTTCTTC. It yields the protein CASTVPPGQGSYNEQFF.

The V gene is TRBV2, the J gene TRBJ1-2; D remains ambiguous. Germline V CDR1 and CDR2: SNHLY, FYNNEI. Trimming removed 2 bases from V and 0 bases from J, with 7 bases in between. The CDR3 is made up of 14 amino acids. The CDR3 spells CASSEMGANYGYTF. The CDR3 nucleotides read TGTGCCAGCAGTGAAATGGGAGCTAACTATGGCTACACCTTC.

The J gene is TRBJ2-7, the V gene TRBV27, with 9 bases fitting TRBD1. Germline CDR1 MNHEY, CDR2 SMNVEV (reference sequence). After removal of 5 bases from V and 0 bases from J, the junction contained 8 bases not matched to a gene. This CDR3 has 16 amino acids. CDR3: CASSPGTGKNSYEQYF. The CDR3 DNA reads TGTGCCAGCAGTCCCGGGACAGGGAAAAACTCCTACGAGCAGTACTTC.

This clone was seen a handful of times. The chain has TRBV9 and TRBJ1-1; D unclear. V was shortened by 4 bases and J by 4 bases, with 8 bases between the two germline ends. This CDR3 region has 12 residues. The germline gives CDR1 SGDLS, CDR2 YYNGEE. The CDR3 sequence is CASSPGITEAFF. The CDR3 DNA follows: TGTGCCAGCAGCCCGGGGATCACTGAAGCTTTCTTT.

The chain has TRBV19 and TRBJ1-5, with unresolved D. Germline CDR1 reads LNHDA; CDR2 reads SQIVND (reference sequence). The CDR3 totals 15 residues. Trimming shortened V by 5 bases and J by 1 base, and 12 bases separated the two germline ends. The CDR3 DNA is TGTGCCAGTAGTGGCGGCCCAGCCAGCAATCAGCCCCAGCATTTT. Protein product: CASSGGPASNQPQHF. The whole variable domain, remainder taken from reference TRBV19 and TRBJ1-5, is DGGITQSPKYLFRKEGQNVTLSCEQNLNHDAMYWYRQDPGQGLRLIYYSQIVNDFQKGDIAEGYSVSREKKESFPLTVTSAQKNPTAFYLCASSGGPASNQPQHFGDGTRLSIL.

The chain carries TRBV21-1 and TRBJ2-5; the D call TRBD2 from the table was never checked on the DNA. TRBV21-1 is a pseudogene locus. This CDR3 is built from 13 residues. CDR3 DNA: TGTGCCAGCAGATACGGGGTCAGGGAGACCCAGTACTTC. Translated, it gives CASRYGVRETQYF.

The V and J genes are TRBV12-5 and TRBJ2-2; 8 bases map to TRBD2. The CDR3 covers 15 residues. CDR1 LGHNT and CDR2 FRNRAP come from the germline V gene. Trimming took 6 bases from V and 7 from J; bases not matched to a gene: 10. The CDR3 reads CASGNPGGAGGELFF. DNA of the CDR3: TGTGCTAGTGGAAACCCCGGGGGGGCAGGCGGGGAGCTGTTTTTT.

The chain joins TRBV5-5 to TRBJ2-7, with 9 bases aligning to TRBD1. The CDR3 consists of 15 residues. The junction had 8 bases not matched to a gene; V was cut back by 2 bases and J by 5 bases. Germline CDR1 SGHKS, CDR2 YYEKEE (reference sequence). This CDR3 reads CASSLAMGQGHEQYF. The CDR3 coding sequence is TGTGCCAGCAGCTTAGCTATGGGACAGGGCCACGAGCAGTACTTC.

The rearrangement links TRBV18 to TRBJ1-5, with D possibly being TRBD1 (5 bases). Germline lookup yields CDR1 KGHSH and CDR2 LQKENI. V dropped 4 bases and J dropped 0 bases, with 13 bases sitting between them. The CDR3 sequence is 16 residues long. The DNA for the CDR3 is TGTGCCAGCTCACAAGGGCAGGGCTATAGCAATCAGCCCCAGCATTTT. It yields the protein CASSQGQGYSNQPQHF.

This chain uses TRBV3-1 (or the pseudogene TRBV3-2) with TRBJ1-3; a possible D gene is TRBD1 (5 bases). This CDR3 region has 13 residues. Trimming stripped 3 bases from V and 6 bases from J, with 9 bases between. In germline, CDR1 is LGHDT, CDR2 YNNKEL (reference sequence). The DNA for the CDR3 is TGTGCCAGCAGCCAGGGGGGTGCAAACACCATATATTTT. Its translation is CASSQGGANTIYF.

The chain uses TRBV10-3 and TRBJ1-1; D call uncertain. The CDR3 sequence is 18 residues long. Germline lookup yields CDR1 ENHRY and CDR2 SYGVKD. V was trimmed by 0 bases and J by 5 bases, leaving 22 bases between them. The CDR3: CAISESRERGSWGTEAFF. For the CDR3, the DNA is TGTGCCATCAGTGAGTCGAGGGAAAGAGGCAGCTGGGGAACTGAAGCTTTCTTT.

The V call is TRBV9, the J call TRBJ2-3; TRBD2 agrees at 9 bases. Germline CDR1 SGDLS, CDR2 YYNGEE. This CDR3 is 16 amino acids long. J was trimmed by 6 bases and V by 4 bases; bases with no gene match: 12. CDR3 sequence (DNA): TGTGCCAGCAGCCTCCTCCAGCGGGGGGCTCTGGATACGCAGTATTTT. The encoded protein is CASSLLQRGALDTQYF.

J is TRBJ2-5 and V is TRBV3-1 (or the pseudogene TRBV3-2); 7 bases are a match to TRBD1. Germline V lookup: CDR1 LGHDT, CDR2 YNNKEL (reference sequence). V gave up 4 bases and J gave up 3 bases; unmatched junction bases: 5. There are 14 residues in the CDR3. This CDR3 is CASSPGTVKETQYF. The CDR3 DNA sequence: TGTGCCAGCAGCCCCGGGACAGTGAAAGAGACCCAGTACTTC.

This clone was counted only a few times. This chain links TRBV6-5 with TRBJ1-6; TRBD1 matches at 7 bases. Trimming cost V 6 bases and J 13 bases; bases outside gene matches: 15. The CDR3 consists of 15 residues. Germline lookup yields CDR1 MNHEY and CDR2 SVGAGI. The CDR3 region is CASSLSPGQPSPLHF. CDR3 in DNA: TGTGCCAGCAGCTTGTCACCGGGACAGCCCTCTCCCCTCCACTTT.

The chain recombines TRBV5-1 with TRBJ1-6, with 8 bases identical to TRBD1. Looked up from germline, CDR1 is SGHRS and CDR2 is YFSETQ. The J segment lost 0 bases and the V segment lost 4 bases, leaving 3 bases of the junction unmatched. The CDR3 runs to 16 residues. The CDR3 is CASSPGQGSYNSPLHF. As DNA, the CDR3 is TGCGCCAGCAGCCCAGGACAGGGCTCCTATAATTCACCCCTCCACTTT.

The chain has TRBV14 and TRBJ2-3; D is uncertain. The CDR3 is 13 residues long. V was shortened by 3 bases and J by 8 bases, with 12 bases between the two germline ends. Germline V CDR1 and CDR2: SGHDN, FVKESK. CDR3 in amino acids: CASSHPISGTQYF. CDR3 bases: TGTGCCAGCAGCCACCCTATTAGTGGTACGCAGTATTTT. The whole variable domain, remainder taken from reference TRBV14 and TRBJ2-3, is EAGVTQFPSHSVIEKGQTVTLRCDPISGHDNLYWYRRVMGKEIKFLLHFVKESKQDESGMPNNRFLAERTGGTYSTLKVQPAELEDSGVYFCASSHPISGTQYFGPGTRLTVL.

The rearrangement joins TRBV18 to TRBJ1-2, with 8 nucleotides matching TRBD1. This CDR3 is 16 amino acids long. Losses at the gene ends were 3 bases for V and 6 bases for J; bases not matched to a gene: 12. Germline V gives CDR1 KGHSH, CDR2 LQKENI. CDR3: CASSPVPTGDLDGYTF. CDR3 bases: TGTGCCAGCTCACCCGTTCCGACAGGGGACTTGGATGGCTACACCTTC. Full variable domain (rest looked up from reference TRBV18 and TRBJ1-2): NAGVMQNPRHLVRRRGQEARLRCSPMKGHSHVYWYRQLPEEGLKFMVYLQKENIIDESGMPKERFSAEFPKEGPSILRIQQVVRGDSAAYFCASSPVPTGDLDGYTFGSGTRLTVV.

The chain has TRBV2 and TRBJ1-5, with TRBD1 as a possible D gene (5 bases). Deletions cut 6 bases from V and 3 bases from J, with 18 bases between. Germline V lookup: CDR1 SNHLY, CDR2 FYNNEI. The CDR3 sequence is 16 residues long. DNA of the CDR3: TGTGCCAGCAGACGATACAGAGACAGCCACAATCAGCCCCAGCATTTT. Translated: CASRRYRDSHNQPQHF.

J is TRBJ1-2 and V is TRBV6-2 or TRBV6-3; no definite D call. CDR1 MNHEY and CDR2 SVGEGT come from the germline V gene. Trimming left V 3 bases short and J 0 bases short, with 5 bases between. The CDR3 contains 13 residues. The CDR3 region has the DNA TGTGCCAGCAGTTATCAATCTAACTATGGCTACACCTTC. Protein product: CASSYQSNYGYTF.

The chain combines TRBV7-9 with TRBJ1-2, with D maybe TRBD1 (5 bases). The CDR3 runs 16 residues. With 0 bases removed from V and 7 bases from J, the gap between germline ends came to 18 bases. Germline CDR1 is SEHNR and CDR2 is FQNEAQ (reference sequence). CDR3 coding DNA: TGTGCCAGCAGCTTAGCGGGGGGGAGGGACCTCTCTGGCTACACCTTC. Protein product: CASSLAGGRDLSGYTF.

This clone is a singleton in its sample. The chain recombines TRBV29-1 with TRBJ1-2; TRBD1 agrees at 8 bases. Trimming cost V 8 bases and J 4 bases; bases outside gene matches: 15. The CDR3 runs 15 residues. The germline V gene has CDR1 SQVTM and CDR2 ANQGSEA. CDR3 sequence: CSSAPGAGGAYGYTF. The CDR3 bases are TGCAGCTCCGCGCCCGGGGCAGGGGGCGCCTATGGCTACACCTTC.

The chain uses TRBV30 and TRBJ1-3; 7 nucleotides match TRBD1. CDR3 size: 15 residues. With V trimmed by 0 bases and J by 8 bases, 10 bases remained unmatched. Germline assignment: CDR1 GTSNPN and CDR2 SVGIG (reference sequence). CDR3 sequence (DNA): TGTGCCTGGAGTGTAGGTCCCAGGGGGTCGGACACCATATATTTT. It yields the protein CAWSVGPRGSDTIYF.

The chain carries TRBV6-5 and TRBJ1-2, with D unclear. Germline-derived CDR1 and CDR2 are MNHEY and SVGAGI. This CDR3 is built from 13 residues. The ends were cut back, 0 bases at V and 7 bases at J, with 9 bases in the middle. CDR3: CASSYSPRGGYTF. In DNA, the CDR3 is TGTGCCAGCAGTTACTCCCCGCGGGGTGGCTACACCTTC.

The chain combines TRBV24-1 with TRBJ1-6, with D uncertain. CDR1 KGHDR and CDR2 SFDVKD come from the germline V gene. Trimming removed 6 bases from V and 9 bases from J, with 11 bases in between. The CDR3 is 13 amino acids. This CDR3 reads CATSPQVRSPLHF. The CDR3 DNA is TGTGCCACCAGTCCCCAGGTTCGTTCACCCCTCCACTTT.

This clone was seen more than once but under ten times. The DNA of the CDR3 is TGCAGCTTCCGGACTCAACTCGACACTGAAGCTTTCTTT. It yields the protein CSFRTQLDTEAFF. The chain employs TRBV29-1 and TRBJ1-1; D call uncertain. The V end lost 8 bases, the J end lost 3 bases, and 16 bases lay between the germline ends. The CDR3 extends over 13 amino acids. Germline assignment: CDR1 SQVTM and CDR2 ANQGSEA. Variable domain in full (rest from reference TRBV29-1 and TRBJ1-1): SAVISQKPSRDICQRGTSLTIQCQVDSQVTMMFWYRQQPGQSLTLIATANQGSEATYESGFVIDKFPISRPNLTFSTLTVSNMSPEDSSIYLCSFRTQLDTEAFFGQGTRLTVV.

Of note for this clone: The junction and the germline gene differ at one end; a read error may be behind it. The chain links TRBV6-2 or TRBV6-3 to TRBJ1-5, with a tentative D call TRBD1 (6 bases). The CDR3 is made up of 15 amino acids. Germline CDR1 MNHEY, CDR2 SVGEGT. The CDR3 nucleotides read TGTGCCAGCAGTGACTCCCCGACAGGTGGGAAGCCCCAGCATTTT. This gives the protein CASSDSPTGGKPQHF.

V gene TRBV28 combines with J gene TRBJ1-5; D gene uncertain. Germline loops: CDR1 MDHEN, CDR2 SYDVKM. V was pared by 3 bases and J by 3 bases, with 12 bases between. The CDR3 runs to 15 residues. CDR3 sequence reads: CASSLAHAINQPQHF. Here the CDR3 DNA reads TGTGCCAGCAGTTTGGCTCATGCCATCAATCAGCCCCAGCATTTT.